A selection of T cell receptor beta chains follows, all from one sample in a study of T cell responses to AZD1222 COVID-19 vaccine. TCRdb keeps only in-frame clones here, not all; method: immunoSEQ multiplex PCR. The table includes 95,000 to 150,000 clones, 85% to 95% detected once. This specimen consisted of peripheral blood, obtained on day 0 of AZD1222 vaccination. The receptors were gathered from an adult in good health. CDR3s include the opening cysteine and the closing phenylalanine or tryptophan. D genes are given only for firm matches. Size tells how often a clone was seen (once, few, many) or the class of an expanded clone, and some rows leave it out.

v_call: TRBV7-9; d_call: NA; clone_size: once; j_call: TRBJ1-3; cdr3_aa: CASSLGQISGNTIYF; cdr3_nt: TGTGCCAGCAGCTTAGGACAGATCTCTGGAAACACCATATATTTT
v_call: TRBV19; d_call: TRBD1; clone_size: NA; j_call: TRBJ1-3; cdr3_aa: CASSTGGTGNTIYF; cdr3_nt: TGTGCCAGTAGTACAGGGGGCACCGGAAACACCATATATTTT
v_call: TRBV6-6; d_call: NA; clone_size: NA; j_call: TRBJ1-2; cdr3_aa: CASIYANYGYTF; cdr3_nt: TGTGCCAGCATTTATGCTAACTATGGCTACACCTTC
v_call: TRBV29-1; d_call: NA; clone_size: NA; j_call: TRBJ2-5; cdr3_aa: CSAPTVGETQYF; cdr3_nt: TGCAGCGCCCCGACAGTGGGGGAGACCCAGTACTTC
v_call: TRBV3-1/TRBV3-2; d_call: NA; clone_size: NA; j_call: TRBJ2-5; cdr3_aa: CASSQAQAWGTQYF; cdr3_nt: TGTGCCAGCAGCCAAGCCCAGGCCTGGGGGACCCAGTACTTC
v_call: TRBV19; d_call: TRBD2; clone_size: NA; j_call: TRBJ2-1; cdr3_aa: CASSTTRLAGGLEQFF; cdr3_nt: TGTGCCAGTAGTACAACAAGACTAGCGGGAGGGTTAGAGCAGTTCTTC
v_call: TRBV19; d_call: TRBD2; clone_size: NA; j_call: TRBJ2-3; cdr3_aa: CASSSITSGRAGYTQYF; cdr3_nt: TGTGCCAGTAGCTCAATAACTAGCGGGAGGGCCGGTTATACGCAGTATTTT
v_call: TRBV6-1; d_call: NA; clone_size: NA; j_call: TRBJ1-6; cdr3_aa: CASSEDRYTSSPLHF; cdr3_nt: TGTGCCAGCAGTGAAGATCGGTATACCTCTTCACCCCTCCACTTT
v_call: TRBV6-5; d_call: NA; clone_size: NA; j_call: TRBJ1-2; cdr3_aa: CASRLRFGAPGGYTF; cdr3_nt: TGTGCCAGCAGGCTCAGGTTCGGGGCCCCCGGAGGCTACACCTTC
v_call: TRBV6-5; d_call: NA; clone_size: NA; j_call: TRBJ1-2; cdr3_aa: CASIPHGYYGYTF; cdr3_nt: TGTGCCAGCATCCCCCACGGGTACTATGGCTACACCTTC
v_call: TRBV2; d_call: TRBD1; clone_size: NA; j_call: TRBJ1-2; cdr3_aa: CASRGDRGYYGYTF; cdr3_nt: TGTGCCAGCAGGGGGGACAGGGGGTACTATGGCTACACCTTC
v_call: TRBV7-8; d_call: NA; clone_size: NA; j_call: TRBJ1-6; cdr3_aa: CASSISVSLHF; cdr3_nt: TGTGCCAGCAGCATCTCCGTCTCCCTCCACTTT
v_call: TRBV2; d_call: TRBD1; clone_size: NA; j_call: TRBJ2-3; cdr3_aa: CASSEQGLTLDTQYF; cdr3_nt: TGTGCCAGCAGCGAACAGGGGCTCACTTTAGATACGCAGTATTTT
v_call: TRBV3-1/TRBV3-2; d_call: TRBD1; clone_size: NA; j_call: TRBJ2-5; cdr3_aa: CASSPPQKYRRDRGNETQYF; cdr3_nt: TGTGCCAGCAGCCCCCCGCAGAAGTATCGCAGGGACAGGGGTAACGAGACCCAGTACTTC
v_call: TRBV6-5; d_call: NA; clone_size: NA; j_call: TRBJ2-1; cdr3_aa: CASGILSSYNEQFF; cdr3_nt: TGTGCCAGCGGAATCTTAAGCTCCTACAATGAGCAGTTCTTC
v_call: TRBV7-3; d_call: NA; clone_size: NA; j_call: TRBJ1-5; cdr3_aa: CASSLDGTRNQPQHF; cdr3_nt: TGTGCCAGCAGCTTAGACGGGACTCGCAATCAGCCCCAGCATTTT
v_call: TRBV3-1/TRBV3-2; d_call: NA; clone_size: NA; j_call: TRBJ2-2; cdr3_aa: CASSQTVTGELFF; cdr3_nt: TGTGCCAGCAGCCAAACGGTTACCGGGGAGCTGTTTTTT
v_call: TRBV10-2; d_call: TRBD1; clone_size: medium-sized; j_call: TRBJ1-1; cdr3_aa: CASSGDRWTEAFF; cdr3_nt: TGCGCCAGCAGTGGGGACAGATGGACTGAAGCTTTCTTT
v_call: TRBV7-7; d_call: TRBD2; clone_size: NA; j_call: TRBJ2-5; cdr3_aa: CASSLVPSGGAGETQYF; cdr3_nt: TGTGCTAGCAGCTTAGTTCCTAGCGGGGGGGCCGGGGAGACCCAGTACTTC
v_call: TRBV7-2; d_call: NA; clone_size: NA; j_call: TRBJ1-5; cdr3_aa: CASTDLGLNQPQHF; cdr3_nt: TGTGCCAGCACCGACCTAGGGTTAAATCAGCCCCAGCATTTT
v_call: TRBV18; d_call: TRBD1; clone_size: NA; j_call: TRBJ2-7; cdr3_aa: CASSSGTGEVEQYF; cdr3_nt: TGTGCCAGCTCATCCGGGACAGGGGAGGTCGAGCAGTACTTC
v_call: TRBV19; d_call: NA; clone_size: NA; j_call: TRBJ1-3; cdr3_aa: CASSALGVSGNTIYF; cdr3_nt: TGTGCCAGTAGTGCCCTTGGGGTCTCTGGAAACACCATATATTTT
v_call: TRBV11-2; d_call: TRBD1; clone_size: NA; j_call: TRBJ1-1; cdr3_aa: CASSQDRGNTEAFF; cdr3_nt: TGTGCCAGCAGCCAGGACAGGGGAAACACTGAAGCTTTCTTT
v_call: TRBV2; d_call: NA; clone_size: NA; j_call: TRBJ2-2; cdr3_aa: CASSQLAHGELFF; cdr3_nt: TGTGCCAGCAGTCAGTTAGCGCACGGGGAGCTGTTTTTT
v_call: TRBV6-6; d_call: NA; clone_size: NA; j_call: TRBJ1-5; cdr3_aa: CASRAYSQPQHF; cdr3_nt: TGTGCCAGCAGGGCATACAGTCAGCCCCAGCATTTT
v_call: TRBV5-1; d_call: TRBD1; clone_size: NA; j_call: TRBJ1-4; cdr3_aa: CASSSTGEGYEKLFF; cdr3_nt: TGCGCCAGCAGCTCGACAGGGGAAGGTTATGAAAAACTGTTTTTT
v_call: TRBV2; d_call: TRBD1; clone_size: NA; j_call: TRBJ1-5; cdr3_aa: CASSGQGLSNQPQHF; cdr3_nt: TGTGCCAGCAGTGGACAGGGACTCAGCAATCAGCCCCAGCATTTT
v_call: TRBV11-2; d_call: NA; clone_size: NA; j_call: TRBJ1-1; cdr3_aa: CASSLAPQGHTEAFF; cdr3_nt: TGTGCCAGCAGCTTAGCCCCTCAGGGTCACACTGAAGCTTTCTTT
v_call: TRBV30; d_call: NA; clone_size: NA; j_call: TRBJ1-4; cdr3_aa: CAWSRGVTNEKLFF; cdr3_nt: TGTGCCTGGAGTCGGGGAGTAACTAATGAAAAACTGTTTTTT
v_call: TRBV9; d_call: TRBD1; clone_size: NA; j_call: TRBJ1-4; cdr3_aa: CASSVGGTGINEKLFF; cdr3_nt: TGTGCCAGCAGCGTAGGGGGGACAGGGATTAATGAAAAACTGTTTTTT
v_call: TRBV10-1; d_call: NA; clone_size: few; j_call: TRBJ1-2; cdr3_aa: CASSEYRLSGYTF; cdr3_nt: TGCGCCAGCAGTGAATATCGGTTGTCTGGCTACACCTTC
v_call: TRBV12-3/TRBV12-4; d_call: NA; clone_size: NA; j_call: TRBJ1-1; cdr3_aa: CASSFQGNTEAFF; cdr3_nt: TGTGCCAGCAGTTTTCAGGGGAACACTGAAGCTTTCTTT
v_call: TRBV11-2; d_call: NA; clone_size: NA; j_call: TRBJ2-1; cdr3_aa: CASSLVGSTGEQFF; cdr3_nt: TGTGCCAGCAGCTTAGTTGGGTCGACTGGAGAGCAGTTCTTC
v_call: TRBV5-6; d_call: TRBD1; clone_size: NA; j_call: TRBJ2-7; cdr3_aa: CASSARFGTGPYEQYF; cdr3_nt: TGTGCCAGCAGCGCCCGCTTCGGGACAGGGCCCTACGAGCAGTACTTC
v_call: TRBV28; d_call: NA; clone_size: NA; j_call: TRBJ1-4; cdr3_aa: CASIPGTTEEKLFF; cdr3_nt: TGTGCCAGCATCCCCGGGACAACTGAGGAAAAACTGTTTTTT
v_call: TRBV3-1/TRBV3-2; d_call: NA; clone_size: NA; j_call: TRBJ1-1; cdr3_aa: CASSQVRGTVNTEAFF; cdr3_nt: TGTGCCAGCAGCCAAGTCCGTGGGACGGTGAACACTGAAGCTTTCTTT
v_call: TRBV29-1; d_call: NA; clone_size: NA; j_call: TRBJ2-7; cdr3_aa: CSVGAGASYEQYF; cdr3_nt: TGCAGCGTTGGCGCAGGGGCCTCCTACGAGCAGTACTTC
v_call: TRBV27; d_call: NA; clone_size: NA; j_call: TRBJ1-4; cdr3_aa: CATLLHGGATNEKLFF; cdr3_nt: TGTGCCACCCTACTCCACGGGGGGGCAACTAATGAAAAACTGTTTTTT
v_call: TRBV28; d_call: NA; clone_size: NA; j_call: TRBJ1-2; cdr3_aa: CASQGSNYGYTF; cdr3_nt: TGTGCCAGCCAGGGCAGTAACTATGGCTACACCTTC
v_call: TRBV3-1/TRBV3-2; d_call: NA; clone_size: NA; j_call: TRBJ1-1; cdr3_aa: CASSHPGWTEAFF; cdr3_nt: TGTGCCAGCAGCCACCCCGGTTGGACTGAAGCTTTCTTT
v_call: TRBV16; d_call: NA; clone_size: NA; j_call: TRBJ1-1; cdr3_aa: CASSRNIIQNTEAFF; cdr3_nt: TGTGCCAGCAGCCGGAACATAATCCAGAACACTGAAGCTTTCTTT
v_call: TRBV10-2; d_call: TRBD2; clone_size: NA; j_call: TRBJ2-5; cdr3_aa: CASSPTGTSGKTQYF; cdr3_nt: TGCGCCAGCAGCCCCACCGGGACTAGCGGAAAGACCCAGTACTTC
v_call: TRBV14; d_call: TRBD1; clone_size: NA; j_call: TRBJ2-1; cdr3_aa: CASSPAGTALSYNEQFF; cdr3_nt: TGTGCCAGCAGCCCCGCCGGGACAGCCCTTTCCTACAATGAGCAGTTCTTC
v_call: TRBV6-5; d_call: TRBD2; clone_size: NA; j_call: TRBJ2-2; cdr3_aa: CASSLLAVNTGELFF; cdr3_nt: TGTGCCAGCAGCCTACTAGCGGTGAACACCGGGGAGCTGTTTTTT
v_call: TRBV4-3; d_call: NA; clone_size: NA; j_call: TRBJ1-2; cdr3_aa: CASSYGVNYGYTF; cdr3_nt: TGCGCCAGCAGCTACGGGGTTAACTATGGCTACACCTTC
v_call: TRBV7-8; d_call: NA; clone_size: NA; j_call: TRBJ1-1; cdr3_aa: CASSLSLWVPEAFF; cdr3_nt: TGTGCCAGCAGCTTATCCCTGTGGGTCCCTGAAGCTTTCTTT
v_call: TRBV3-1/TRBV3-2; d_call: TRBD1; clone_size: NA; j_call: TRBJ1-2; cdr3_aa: CASSTKGQGHGYTF; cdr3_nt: TGTGCCAGCAGCACAAAGGGACAGGGCCATGGCTACACCTTC